The 26 T cell receptor beta chains below all came from one sample that was sequenced in a study of identical twins. TCRdb reprocessed the 5' RACE reads with MiXCR, giving one entry per CDR3 protein. Here the sample spans 450,000 or so distinct CDR3 sequences, less than 25% being singletons. These data were also reused for a study on T cells expressing NK-cell markers.

The specimen was CD4+ T cells sorted from blood. The receptors here all came from a woman younger than 35 in good health.

Concerning this clonotype itself: This CDR3 fails to terminate in the conserved phenylalanine or tryptophan, so it likely reflects a read error. The CDR3 sequence is CASSLRVSGGYEQYC. The CDR3, as DNA: TGTGCCAGCAGCTTACGGGTCAGCGGGGGCTACGAGCAGTACTGC. The chain carries TRBV7-6 and TRBJ2-7; 8 positions agree with TRBD2. The CDR3 covers 15 residues. In germline, CDR1 is SGHVS, CDR2 FNYEAQ. Trimming removed 2 bases from V and 3 bases from J; junction bases left unmatched: 6.

This clonotype was seen more than once but under ten times. The chain uses TRBV5-6 and TRBJ2-5; tentative D call: TRBD1 (6 bases). The CDR3 has 14 residues. Looked up from germline, CDR1 is SGHDT and CDR2 is YYEEEE. Deletions cut 4 bases from V and 5 bases from J, with 15 bases between. CDR3 nucleotide sequence: TGTGCCAGCAGCACCTCCGGGACACCGGAGACCCAGTACTTC. It specifies CASSTSGTPETQYF.

There are a few counts of this clonotype. J is TRBJ1-1 and V is TRBV11-2; unclear D gene. Trimming removed 1 base at V and 8 bases at J, with 8 bases between. Looked up from germline, CDR1 is SGHAT and CDR2 is FQNNGV. This CDR3 has 12 residues. The CDR3 sequence is CASSLVGREAFF. DNA of the CDR3: TGTGCCAGCAGCTTAGTGGGCAGGGAAGCTTTCTTT.

This sequence joins TRBV5-1 and TRBJ2-1; TRBD2 agrees at 12 bases. Per germline, CDR1 SGHRS and CDR2 YFSETQ. The CDR3 spans 17 residues. J was trimmed by 4 bases and V by 4 bases; bases with no gene match: 9. This chain's CDR3 is CASSPKLAGGQYNEQFF. The CDR3 DNA is TGCGCCAGCAGCCCCAAGCTAGCGGGGGGGCAGTACAATGAGCAGTTCTTC.

The chain links TRBV7-9 to TRBJ2-7; D is undetermined. Trimming pared 1 base from V and 5 bases from J, leaving 6 bases between. CDR3 length: 12 amino acids. Germline loops: CDR1 SEHNR, CDR2 FQNEAQ (reference sequence). The CDR3 nucleotides are TGTGCCAGCAGCTTAGACGTGGACGAGCAGTACTTC. Translated: CASSLDVDEQYF.

CDR3 region: CASSGMERGAHEQFF. The CDR3 bases are TGCGCCAGCAGCGGTATGGAGCGGGGGGCCCATGAGCAGTTCTTC. The chain recombines TRBV5-1 with TRBJ2-1; TRBD2 matches 9 bases. V dropped 4 bases and J dropped 8; count of bases not matched to a gene: 10. Germline-derived CDR1 and CDR2 are SGHRS and YFSETQ. This CDR3 is built from 15 residues. Drawing the rest from reference TRBV5-1 and TRBJ2-1, the complete variable domain is KAGVTQTPRYLIKTRGQQVTLSCSPISGHRSVSWYQQTPGQGLQFLFEYFSETQRNKGNFPGRFSGRQFSNSRSEMNVSTLELGDSALYLCASSGMERGAHEQFFGPGTRLTVL.

Many counts were recorded for this clonotype. V and J are TRBV7-2 and TRBJ2-3; a possible D gene is TRBD2 (6 bases). The CDR3 contains 13 residues. The V and J ends lost 3 bases and 4 bases respectively, with 8 bases between them. Germline CDR1 reads SGHTA; CDR2 reads FQGNSA. The CDR3 DNA reads TGTGCCAGCAGCTTTCGGGAGTCAGATACGCAGTATTTT. As protein: CASSFRESDTQYF.

This clonotype has a handful of counts. The J gene is TRBJ2-5, the V gene TRBV5-8, with a tentative D call TRBD2 (6 bases). V shed 4 bases and J shed 3 bases, with 19 bases lying between them. This CDR3 is 16 amino acids long. Germline assignment: CDR1 SGHTS and CDR2 YDEGEE. CDR3 in DNA: TGTGCCAGCAGCCCCGCCCGAGGTAGCGGAAAAGAGACCCAGTACTTC. Translated: CASSPARGSGKETQYF.

The chain combines TRBV5-1 with TRBJ2-5, with 8 bases fitting TRBD1. V lost 0 bases, J lost 3 bases, and 4 bases stayed unmatched. This CDR3 comprises 15 residues. CDR1 SGHRS and CDR2 YFSETQ come from the germline V gene. DNA for the CDR3: TGCGCCAGCAGCTTGGGGACAGGGTTGGAAGAGACCCAGTACTTC. It encodes CASSLGTGLEETQYF.

The V gene is TRBV5-1, the J gene TRBJ1-2; 9 nucleotides align to TRBD1. After removal of 4 bases from V and 1 base from J, the junction contained 5 bases not matched to a gene. CDR3 length equals 15 residues. Germline CDR1 and CDR2: SGHRS and YFSETQ. CDR3 residues: CASSHGQGNNYGYTF. The CDR3, as DNA: TGCGCCAGCAGCCATGGACAGGGGAATAACTATGGCTACACCTTC.

This rearrangement joins TRBV7-9 to TRBJ1-4; D gene uncertain. The CDR3 covers 14 residues. Trimming removed 1 base from V and 8 bases from J, with 11 bases in between. Germline V gives CDR1 SEHNR, CDR2 FQNEAQ (reference sequence). CDR3 sequence: CASSLGRTAEKLFF. The CDR3 nucleotides are TGTGCCAGCAGCTTAGGTCGGACGGCCGAAAAACTGTTTTTT.

The J gene is TRBJ1-1, the V gene TRBV7-9, with 7 nucleotides matching TRBD1. The CDR3 totals 11 residues. The V gene's germline CDR1 is SEHNR and CDR2 FQNEAQ (reference sequence). V was pared by 11 bases and J by 8 bases, with 8 bases of the junction left unmatched. CDR3 sequence: CAGITGAEAFF. The CDR3 DNA sequence: TGTGCCGGAATTACAGGGGCCGAAGCTTTCTTT.

This rearrangement joins TRBV24-1 to TRBJ2-1, with 16 positions matching TRBD2. Germline V gene lookup returns CDR1 KGHDR and CDR2 SFDVKD. The CDR3 totals 18 residues. DNA of the CDR3: TGTGCTCCCTTCGGGACTAGCGGGAGGGCGGTTCCGGGGAATGAGCAGTTCTTC. It codes for CAPFGTSGRAVPGNEQFF.

A few counts support this clonotype. V and J are TRBV5-1 and TRBJ2-5; D is unresolved. This CDR3 comprises 13 residues. V shed 6 bases and J shed 5 bases, with 14 bases lying between them. CDR1 is SGHRS, CDR2 YFSETQ, per germline. This CDR3 is CASTQGPSETQYF. The CDR3 coding sequence is TGCGCCAGCACCCAAGGGCCCTCGGAGACCCAGTACTTC.

V is TRBV4-1 and J is TRBJ2-5; D call uncertain. The CDR3 loop spans 15 amino acids. Germline CDR1 reads MGHRA; CDR2 reads YSYEKL. With 2 bases removed from V and 5 bases from J, the gap between germline ends came to 15 bases. The CDR3 DNA sequence: TGCGCCAGCAGCCAACCTCTACGAACTCTTGAGACCCAGTACTTC. Its protein is CASSQPLRTLETQYF.

The rearrangement uses TRBV4-1 and TRBJ2-7; 9 bases agree with TRBD2. The CDR3 has 16 amino acids. V shed 5 bases and J 2 bases; nucleotides not matched to a gene: 10. Germline V gene sequence: CDR1 MGHRA, CDR2 YSYEKL. The CDR3 protein is CASSSGRTSAPYEQYF. In DNA, the CDR3 is TGCGCCAGCAGCTCTGGTCGGACTAGCGCTCCCTACGAGCAGTACTTC.

V is TRBV10-2 and J is TRBJ2-1, with D possibly TRBD2 on 5 matching bases. The CDR3 covers 13 residues. V lost 6 bases, J lost 12 bases, and 18 bases lay in between. CDR1 is WSHSY and CDR2 is SAAADI in the germline V gene. The CDR3 DNA reads TGCGCCAGCAGCTTTGGCCCGGGTGGAGGGCAGTTCTTC. It translates to CASSFGPGGGQFF.

The chain is built from TRBV5-6 and TRBJ2-3; 9 positions agree with TRBD1. The V gene's germline CDR1 is SGHDT and CDR2 YYEEEE. The V and J ends lost 4 bases and 14 bases, in that order; junction bases with no gene match: 8. CDR3 length equals 12 residues. The CDR3 spells CASSRPGTGSYF. CDR3 DNA: TGTGCCAGCAGCCGGCCCGGGACAGGGTCGTATTTT.

The chain uses TRBV6-2 or TRBV6-3 and TRBJ1-5; TRBD1 aligns across 7 bases. This CDR3 contains 14 residues. Germline V CDR1 and CDR2: MNHEY, SVGEGT. V trimming: 11 bases; J trimming: 9 bases; junction bases outside the gene matches: 16. CDR3 bases: TGTGCCGCGGGACGAGGGGGCCTGGAAATGCCCCAGCATTTT. This translates into CAAGRGGLEMPQHF.

This clonotype was counted between two and nine times. The chain couples TRBV28 to TRBJ1-1, with TRBD1 as a possible D gene (6 bases). There are 13 residues in the CDR3. The germline V gene encodes CDR1 MDHEN and CDR2 SYDVKM. The ends were cut back, 6 bases at V and 9 bases at J, with 17 bases in the middle. The chain's CDR3 is CASSSLDRTKAFF. The DNA of the CDR3 is TGTGCCAGCAGCTCCTTGGACAGAACCAAAGCTTTCTTT.

The chain is built from TRBV7-2 and TRBJ2-4; unclear D gene. Trimming left V 1 base short and J 13 bases short, with 11 bases between. CDR1 SGHTA and CDR2 FQGNSA come from the germline V gene. The CDR3 is made up of 12 amino acids. The CDR3: CASSLDRSLQYF. The CDR3 DNA reads TGTGCCAGCAGCTTAGATCGGTCCTTACAGTACTTC.

The table lists this clonotype with a few counts. V and J are TRBV12-3 or TRBV12-4 and TRBJ2-1, with D perhaps matching TRBD1 (6 bases). V lost 8 bases and J lost 10, with 12 bases in between. This CDR3 spans 11 amino acids. The CDR3 reads CASEVTGEQFF. In DNA form, the CDR3 reads TGTGCCAGCGAGGTGACAGGCGAGCAGTTCTTC.

This clonotype was seen a handful of times. The CDR3 coding sequence is TGTGCCAGCAGTTCGCCGGGGTCTCGGGGCTACACCTTC. Translated, it gives CASSSPGSRGYTF. V usage is TRBV6-2 or TRBV6-3 and J usage is TRBJ1-2; D gene uncertain. Germline assignment: CDR1 MNHEY and CDR2 SVGEGT. The CDR3 is 13 residues long. Trimming took off 4 bases at V and 8 bases at J, with 14 bases between the two ends.

J is TRBJ2-5 and V is TRBV10-2; possible D gene TRBD2, 6 bases. Germline lookup yields CDR1 WSHSY and CDR2 SAAADI. The V gene lost 9 bases and the J gene lost 5 bases, with 22 bases spanning the gap. This CDR3 comprises 15 residues. CDR3 region: CASKVPGLTDETQYF. CDR3 nucleotide sequence: TGCGCCAGTAAAGTTCCGGGACTGACGGATGAGACCCAGTACTTC.

This sequence joins TRBV6-1 and TRBJ2-3; 12 bases line up with TRBD2. After removal of 3 bases from V and 6 bases from J, the junction contained 10 bases not matched to a gene. This CDR3 contains 17 residues. Germline V gene sequence: CDR1 MNHNS, CDR2 SASEGT. CDR3 sequence reads: CASSDPRSSGRADTQYF. DNA for the CDR3: TGTGCCAGCAGTGACCCTCGATCTAGCGGGAGGGCCGATACGCAGTATTTT.

The chain joins TRBV3-1 to TRBJ2-7; no firm D call. CDR3 length: 16 residues. Germline lookup yields CDR1 LGHDT and CDR2 YNNKEL (reference sequence). V dropped 4 bases and J dropped 2 bases, with 18 bases sitting between them. CDR3 in DNA: TGTGCCAGCAGCCGCCGAGATGGGGTAGGGACCTACGAGCAGTACTTC. Protein product: CASSRRDGVGTYEQYF.